This is a list of T cell receptor beta chains from one sample in a study of blood T cell repertoires in COVID-19. TCRdb keeps only in-frame clones here, not all; method: immunoSEQ multiplex PCR. The sample has approximately 220,000 clones; about four fifths are singletons. Source material: PBMCs or T cells enriched from blood (not recorded which). The receptors derive from a woman between 50 and 59 years old who had been exposed to COVID-19. CDR3s include the opening cysteine and the closing phenylalanine or tryptophan. The order of the fields is J gene, D gene, clone size, V gene, CDR3 protein, CDR3 DNA. The D gene is left open where the match is weak. Clone size is not always given. Where it is, it says once, few, many or a class for expanded clones.

J: TRBJ1-6
D: .
size: .
V: TRBV5-1
CDR3: CASSRDNPNSPLHF
DNA: TGCGCCAGCAGCCGTGACAACCCCAATTCACCCCTCCACTTT

J: TRBJ2-3
D: TRBD1
size: .
V: TRBV24-1
CDR3: CATSFGQASTDTQYF
DNA: TGTGCCACCAGTTTCGGACAGGCTAGCACAGATACGCAGTATTTT

J: TRBJ1-2
D: TRBD1
size: .
V: TRBV6-4
CDR3: CASSDDGTGGGYTF
DNA: TGTGCCAGCAGTGACGATGGGACAGGGGGCGGCTACACCTTC

J: TRBJ2-2
D: .
size: .
V: TRBV19
CDR3: CASSSGSFNTGELFF
DNA: TGTGCCAGTAGCTCAGGGTCTTTTAACACCGGGGAGCTGTTTTTT

J: TRBJ1-2
D: .
size: once
V: TRBV12-3/TRBV12-4
CDR3: CASSLNPGQPYTF
DNA: TGTGCCAGCAGTTTAAACCCCGGACAGCCCTACACCTTC

J: TRBJ2-5
D: TRBD1
size: once
V: TRBV24-1
CDR3: CATSDPGTAQGTQYF
DNA: TGTGCCACCAGTGATCCCGGGACAGCCCAAGGGACCCAGTACTTC

J: TRBJ1-1
D: TRBD1
size: .
V: TRBV7-6
CDR3: CASSSELTGEAFF
DNA: TGTGCCAGCAGCTCCGAATTGACAGGGGAAGCTTTCTTT

J: TRBJ2-5
D: TRBD2
size: few
V: TRBV29-1
CDR3: CSVEVHRRLAETQYF
DNA: TGCAGCGTTGAAGTTCACCGAAGACTAGCGGAGACCCAGTACTTC

J: TRBJ2-1
D: .
size: .
V: TRBV13
CDR3: CATTRGFYNEQFF
DNA: TGTGCCACTACCCGGGGGTTCTACAATGAGCAGTTCTTC

J: TRBJ2-2
D: TRBD1
size: .
V: TRBV10-3
CDR3: CASEDRDRGVGELFF
DNA: TGTGCCTCCGAAGACCGGGACAGGGGAGTCGGGGAGCTGTTTTTT

J: TRBJ1-1
D: TRBD1
size: once
V: TRBV6-5
CDR3: CASRMGQQNTEAFF
DNA: TGTGCCAGCAGGATGGGACAGCAGAACACTGAAGCTTTCTTT

J: TRBJ1-1
D: .
size: .
V: TRBV6-5
CDR3: CATQEAGRMNTEAFF
DNA: TGTGCCACCCAGGAAGCGGGCAGAATGAACACTGAAGCTTTCTTT

J: TRBJ2-7
D: .
size: .
V: TRBV29-1
CDR3: CSVRTSSSYEQYF
DNA: TGCAGCGTCAGGACATCCTCCTCCTACGAGCAGTACTTC

J: TRBJ1-4
D: TRBD1
size: .
V: TRBV25-1
CDR3: CASSLGGRATNEKLFF
DNA: TGTGCCAGCAGTTTAGGGGGCCGAGCAACTAATGAAAAACTGTTTTTT

J: TRBJ2-2
D: TRBD2
size: .
V: TRBV30
CDR3: CAWSVPGLAPGELFF
DNA: TGTGCCTGGAGTGTCCCGGGACTAGCCCCCGGGGAGCTGTTTTTT

J: TRBJ1-2
D: TRBD1
size: .
V: TRBV7-2
CDR3: CASSPTGGRYGYTF
DNA: TGTGCCAGCAGCCCTACAGGGGGCCGCTATGGCTACACCTTC

J: TRBJ1-1
D: .
size: .
V: TRBV7-8
CDR3: CASLTWGGRDEAFF
DNA: TGTGCCAGCCTAACTTGGGGGGGGCGAGATGAAGCTTTCTTT

J: TRBJ2-1
D: .
size: .
V: TRBV6-6
CDR3: CASSYPLDRNNEQFF
DNA: TGTGCCAGCAGTTATCCGCTCGACAGGAACAATGAGCAGTTCTTC

J: TRBJ2-1
D: TRBD2
size: .
V: TRBV18
CDR3: CASSPGGGLDNEQFF
DNA: TGTGCCAGCTCACCCGGCGGGGGGTTAGACAATGAGCAGTTCTTC

J: TRBJ2-7
D: .
size: .
V: TRBV10-3
CDR3: CAISETDFSYEQYF
DNA: TGTGCCATCAGCGAGACAGATTTCTCCTACGAGCAGTACTTC

J: TRBJ2-7
D: .
size: .
V: TRBV20-1
CDR3: CSALQGYEQYF
DNA: TGCAGTGCCTTACAGGGATACGAGCAGTACTTC

J: TRBJ2-7
D: TRBD1
size: once
V: TRBV4-3
CDR3: CASSQARDSVLYEQYF
DNA: TGCGCCAGCAGCCAAGCCCGGGACAGCGTTCTCTACGAGCAGTACTTC

J: TRBJ2-1
D: TRBD2
size: .
V: TRBV24-1
CDR3: CATSSSGGYNEQFF
DNA: TGTGCCACCAGTAGTAGCGGGGGGTACAATGAGCAGTTCTTC

J: TRBJ1-1
D: .
size: .
V: TRBV18
CDR3: CASSTGTEAFF
DNA: TGTGCCAGCTCTACCGGGACTGAAGCTTTCTTT

J: TRBJ2-6
D: .
size: .
V: TRBV29-1
CDR3: CSVEITGLRAGANVLTF
DNA: TGCAGCGTTGAGATCACGGGACTTAGGGCTGGGGCCAACGTCCTGACTTTC

J: TRBJ2-1
D: .
size: .
V: TRBV7-2
CDR3: CASSSDPRANEQFF
DNA: TGTGCCAGCAGCTCTGACCCGAGGGCCAATGAGCAGTTCTTC

J: TRBJ1-1
D: TRBD1
size: .
V: TRBV9
CDR3: CASSGQGRGAEAFF
DNA: TGTGCCAGCAGCGGACAGGGAAGGGGCGCTGAAGCTTTCTTT

J: TRBJ2-5
D: TRBD2
size: .
V: TRBV6-4
CDR3: CASSEGRERGDPHNQETQYF
DNA: TGTGCCAGCAGTGAAGGGAGGGAGCGGGGGGACCCCCACAACCAAGAGACCCAGTACTTC

J: TRBJ1-1
D: TRBD1
size: .
V: TRBV7-9
CDR3: CASSLPDRGLTEAFF
DNA: TGTGCCAGCAGCTTACCCGACAGGGGGCTAACTGAAGCTTTCTTT

J: TRBJ1-1
D: .
size: .
V: TRBV2
CDR3: CASSEIVFEAFF
DNA: TGTGCCAGCAGTGAAATCGTATTTGAAGCTTTCTTT

J: TRBJ2-3
D: .
size: .
V: TRBV21-1
CDR3: CASSSRLAASDTQYF
DNA: TGTGCCAGCAGCTCCCGACTAGCGGCATCAGATACGCAGTATTTT

J: TRBJ1-4
D: .
size: .
V: TRBV7-9
CDR3: CASSLAWTVDNEKLFF
DNA: TGTGCCAGCAGCTTAGCCTGGACAGTCGATAATGAAAAACTGTTTTTT

J: TRBJ1-1
D: .
size: .
V: TRBV28
CDR3: CASSQDRLGVRTEAFF
DNA: TGTGCCAGCAGTCAAGACAGGTTAGGGGTTCGCACTGAAGCTTTCTTT

J: TRBJ1-1
D: .
size: .
V: TRBV11-3
CDR3: CASSPGQNTEAFF
DNA: TGTGCCAGCAGCCCCGGACAGAACACTGAAGCTTTCTTT

J: TRBJ1-6
D: .
size: .
V: TRBV9
CDR3: CASSADGPEGSPLHF
DNA: TGTGCCAGCAGCGCGGACGGTCCCGAGGGTTCACCCCTCCACTTT

J: TRBJ2-3
D: TRBD2
size: .
V: TRBV9
CDR3: CASSPNLAGGQDTQYF
DNA: TGTGCCAGCAGCCCCAATCTAGCGGGGGGGCAAGATACGCAGTATTTT

J: TRBJ1-1
D: TRBD1
size: .
V: TRBV5-1
CDR3: CASSLGTGRVGAFF
DNA: TGCGCCAGCAGCTTGGGGACAGGGCGGGTCGGAGCTTTCTTT

J: TRBJ2-3
D: .
size: few
V: TRBV7-9
CDR3: CASSPSTNPTDTQYF
DNA: TGTGCCAGCAGCCCGTCCACTAACCCCACAGATACGCAGTATTTT

J: TRBJ2-1
D: .
size: .
V: TRBV10-3
CDR3: CAISEPDGVTLEQFF
DNA: TGTGCCATCAGTGAGCCTGACGGGGTGACCCTTGAGCAGTTCTTC

J: TRBJ1-2
D: .
size: .
V: TRBV29-1
CDR3: CSSSGNYGYTF
DNA: TGCAGCTCTTCCGGGAACTATGGCTACACCTTC

J: TRBJ1-1
D: .
size: many
V: TRBV5-1
CDR3: CASSPVPDIKTEAFF
DNA: TGCGCCAGCAGCCCGGTACCTGACATTAAGACTGAAGCTTTCTTT

J: TRBJ1-1
D: .
size: .
V: TRBV29-1
CDR3: CSVDIYGREAFF
DNA: TGCAGCGTTGATATTTATGGGCGAGAAGCTTTCTTT

J: TRBJ1-1
D: .
size: .
V: TRBV5-3
CDR3: CARSLGAANTEAFF
DNA: TGTGCCAGAAGCTTAGGGGCAGCGAACACTGAAGCTTTCTTT

J: TRBJ2-7
D: .
size: .
V: TRBV7-9
CDR3: CASSPNAGTYEQYF
DNA: TGTGCCAGCAGCCCCAATGCAGGGACCTACGAGCAGTACTTC

J: TRBJ1-1
D: TRBD1
size: .
V: TRBV5-1
CDR3: CASSLAEGGGLPMNTEAFF
DNA: TGCGCCAGCAGCTTGGCCGAAGGAGGGGGCCTTCCTATGAACACTGAAGCTTTCTTT

J: TRBJ1-1
D: .
size: .
V: TRBV5-1
CDR3: CASSLVGQGNTEAFF
DNA: TGCGCCAGCAGCTTGGTTGGGCAGGGGAACACTGAAGCTTTCTTT

J: TRBJ1-2
D: TRBD1
size: .
V: TRBV9
CDR3: CASSSDHRGGYTF
DNA: TGTGCCAGCAGCTCTGACCACAGGGGCGGCTACACCTTC

J: TRBJ2-2
D: .
size: .
V: TRBV24-1
CDR3: CAIAGTASNTGELFF
DNA: TGTGCCATTGCCGGGACTGCATCTAACACCGGGGAGCTGTTTTTT

J: TRBJ2-5
D: TRBD2
size: .
V: TRBV6-5
CDR3: CAGRLAGLETQYF
DNA: TGTGCCGGACGACTAGCGGGGCTAGAGACCCAGTACTTC

J: TRBJ1-1
D: .
size: .
V: TRBV10-1
CDR3: CASSESVQDTEAFF
DNA: TGCGCCAGCAGTGAGTCAGTACAGGACACTGAAGCTTTCTTT

J: TRBJ1-1
D: TRBD1
size: .
V: TRBV27
CDR3: CASSSPSGTGNTEAFF
DNA: TGTGCCAGCAGTTCCCCTTCCGGGACAGGGAACACTGAAGCTTTCTTT

J: TRBJ2-6
D: .
size: .
V: TRBV7-9
CDR3: CASSLIGDLRSGANVLTF
DNA: TGTGCCAGCAGCTTAATCGGGGATCTTCGCTCTGGGGCCAACGTCCTGACTTTC

J: TRBJ1-1
D: TRBD1
size: .
V: TRBV28
CDR3: CASRLRTGFVGEAFF
DNA: TGTGCCAGCAGATTACGGACAGGGTTTGTGGGTGAAGCTTTCTTT

J: TRBJ1-6
D: TRBD1
size: .
V: TRBV15
CDR3: CATSRLGRGNSPLHF
DNA: TGTGCCACCAGCAGGTTGGGCAGGGGGAATTCACCCCTCCACTTT

J: TRBJ2-3
D: .
size: once
V: TRBV5-1
CDR3: CAWPGCDTDTQYF
DNA: TGCGCTTGGCCGGGGTGTGACACAGATACGCAGTATTTT